What follows describes a single TCR beta chain. These data come from a study of control samples from healthy donors and cancer patients. The CDR3 has 13 amino acids. Germline lookup yields CDR1 SGHKS and CDR2 YYEKEE (reference sequence). The junction had 3 bases not matched to a gene; V was cut back by 0 bases and J by 7 bases. Generated by immunoSEQ multiplex PCR, the TCRdb table keeps only in-frame clones and is missing some. The data show about 140,000 clones, about 90% seen once. The sequencing input was blood. V is TRBV5-5 and J is TRBJ1-1, with 7 bases lining up with TRBD1. This sequence originates from a man in his late teens or twenties in good health. CDR3 residues: CASSLAGTVEAFF. In nucleotides, the CDR3 is TGTGCCAGCAGCTTGGCAGGGACAGTTGAAGCTTTCTTT.